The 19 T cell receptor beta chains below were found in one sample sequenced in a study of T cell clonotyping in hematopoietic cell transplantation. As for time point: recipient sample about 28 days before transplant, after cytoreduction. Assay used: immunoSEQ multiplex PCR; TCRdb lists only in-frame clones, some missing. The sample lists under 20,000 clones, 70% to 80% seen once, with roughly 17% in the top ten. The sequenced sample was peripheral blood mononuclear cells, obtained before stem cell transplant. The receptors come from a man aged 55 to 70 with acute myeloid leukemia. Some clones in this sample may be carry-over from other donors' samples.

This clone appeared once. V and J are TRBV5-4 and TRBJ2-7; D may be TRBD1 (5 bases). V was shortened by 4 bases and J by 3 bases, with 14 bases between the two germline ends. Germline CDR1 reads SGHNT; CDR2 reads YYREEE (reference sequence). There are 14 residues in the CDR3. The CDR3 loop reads CASSPQQGVYEQYF. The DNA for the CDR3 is TGTGCCAGCAGCCCCCAGCAGGGCGTCTACGAGCAGTACTTC.

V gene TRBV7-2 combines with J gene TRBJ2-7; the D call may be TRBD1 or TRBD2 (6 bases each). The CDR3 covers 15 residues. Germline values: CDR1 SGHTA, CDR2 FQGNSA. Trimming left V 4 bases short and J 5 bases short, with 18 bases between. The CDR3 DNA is TGTGCCAGCAGCTCTGGACTAACAGGGTACGACGAGCAGTACTTC. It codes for CASSSGLTGYDEQYF.

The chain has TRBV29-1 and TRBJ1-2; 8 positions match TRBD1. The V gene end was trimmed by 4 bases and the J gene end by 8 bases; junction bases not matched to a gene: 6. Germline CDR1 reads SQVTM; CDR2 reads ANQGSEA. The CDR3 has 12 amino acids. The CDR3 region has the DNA TGCAGCGTTGCAGGACAGGGTGGCGGCTACACCTTC. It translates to CSVAGQGGGYTF. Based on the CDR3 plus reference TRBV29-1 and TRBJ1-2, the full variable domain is SAVISQKPSRDICQRGTSLTIQCQVDSQVTMMFWYRQQPGQSLTLIATANQGSEATYESGFVIDKFPISRPNLTFSTLTVSNMSPEDSSIYLCSVAGQGGGYTFGSGTRLTVV.

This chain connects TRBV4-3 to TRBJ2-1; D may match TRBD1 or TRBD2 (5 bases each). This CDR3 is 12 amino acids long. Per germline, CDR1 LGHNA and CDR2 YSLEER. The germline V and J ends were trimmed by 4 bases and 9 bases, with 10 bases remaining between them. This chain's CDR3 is CASSPGRTEQFF. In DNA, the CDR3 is TGCGCCAGCAGCCCGGGACGGACTGAGCAGTTCTTC.

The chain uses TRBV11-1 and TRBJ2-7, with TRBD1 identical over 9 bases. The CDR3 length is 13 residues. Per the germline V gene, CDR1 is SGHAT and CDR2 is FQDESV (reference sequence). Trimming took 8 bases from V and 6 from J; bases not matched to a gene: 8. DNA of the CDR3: TGTGCCAGCCTTCGGGACAGGGCTGGCGAGCAGTACTTC. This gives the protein CASLRDRAGEQYF.

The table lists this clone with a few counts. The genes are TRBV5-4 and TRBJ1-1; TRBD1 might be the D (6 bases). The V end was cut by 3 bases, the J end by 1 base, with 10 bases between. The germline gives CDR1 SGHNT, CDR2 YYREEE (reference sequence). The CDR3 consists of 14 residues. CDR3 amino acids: CASSSQGRNTEAFF. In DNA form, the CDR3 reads TGTGCCAGCAGCTCACAGGGTAGGAACACTGAAGCTTTCTTT.

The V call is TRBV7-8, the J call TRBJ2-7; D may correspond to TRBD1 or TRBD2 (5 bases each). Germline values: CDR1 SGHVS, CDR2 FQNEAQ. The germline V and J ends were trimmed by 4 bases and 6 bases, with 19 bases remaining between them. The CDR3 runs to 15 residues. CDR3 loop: CASSYQGTPVGEQYF. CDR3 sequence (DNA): TGTGCCAGCAGCTACCAAGGGACGCCAGTCGGCGAGCAGTACTTC.

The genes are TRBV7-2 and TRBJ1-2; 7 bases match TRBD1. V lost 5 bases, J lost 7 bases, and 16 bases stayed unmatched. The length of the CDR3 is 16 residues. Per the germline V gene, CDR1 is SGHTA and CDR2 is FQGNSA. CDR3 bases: TGTGCCAGCAGCCCTGGGTGGGCAGGGGGGACTGGTGGCTACACCTTC. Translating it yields CASSPGWAGGTGGYTF.

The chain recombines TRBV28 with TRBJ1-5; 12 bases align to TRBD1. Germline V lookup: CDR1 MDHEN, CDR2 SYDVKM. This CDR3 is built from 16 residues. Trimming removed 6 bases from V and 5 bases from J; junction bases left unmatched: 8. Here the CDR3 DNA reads TGTGCCAGCAGAAATGGGGACAGGGGGCAAGATCAGCCCCAGCATTTT. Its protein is CASRNGDRGQDQPQHF. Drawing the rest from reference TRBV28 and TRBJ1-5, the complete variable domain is DVKVTQSSRYLVKRTGEKVFLECVQDMDHENMFWYRQDPGLGLRLIYFSYDVKMKEKGDIPEGYSVSREKKERFSLILESASTNQTSMYLCASRNGDRGQDQPQHFGDGTRLSIL.

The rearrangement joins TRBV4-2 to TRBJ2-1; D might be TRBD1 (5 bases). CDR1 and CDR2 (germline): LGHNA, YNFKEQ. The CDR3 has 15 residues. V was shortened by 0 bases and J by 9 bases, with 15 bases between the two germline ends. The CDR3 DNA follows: TGTGCCAGCAGCCAAGATGGGGCCAGGGTGGGTGAGCAGTTCTTC. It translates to CASSQDGARVGEQFF.

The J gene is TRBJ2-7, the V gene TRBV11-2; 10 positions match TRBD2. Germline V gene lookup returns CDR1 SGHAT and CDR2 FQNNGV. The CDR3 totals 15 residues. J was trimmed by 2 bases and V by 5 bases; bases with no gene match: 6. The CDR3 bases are TGTGCCAGCAGCCTCAGCGGGGGGGCCGCCTACGAGCAGTACTTC. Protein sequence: CASSLSGGAAYEQYF.

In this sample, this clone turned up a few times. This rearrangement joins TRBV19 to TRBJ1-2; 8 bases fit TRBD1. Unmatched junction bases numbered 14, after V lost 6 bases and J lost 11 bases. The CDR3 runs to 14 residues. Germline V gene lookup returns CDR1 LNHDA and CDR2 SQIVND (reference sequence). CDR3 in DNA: TGTGCCAGTAGCATCCCCGGGACAGGAAGAGAGTACACCTTC. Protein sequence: CASSIPGTGREYTF.

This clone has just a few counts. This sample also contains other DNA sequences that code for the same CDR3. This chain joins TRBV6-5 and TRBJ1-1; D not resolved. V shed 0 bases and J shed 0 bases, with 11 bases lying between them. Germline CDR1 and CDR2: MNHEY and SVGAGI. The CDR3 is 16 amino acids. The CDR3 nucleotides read TGTGCCAGCAGTTACTCCTCAGGACCCATGAACACTGAAGCTTTCTTT. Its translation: CASSYSSGPMNTEAFF.

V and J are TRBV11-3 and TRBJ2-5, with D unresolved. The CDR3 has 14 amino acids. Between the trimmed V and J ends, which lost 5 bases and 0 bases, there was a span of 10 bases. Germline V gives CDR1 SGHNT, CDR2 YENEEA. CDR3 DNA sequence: TGTGCCAGCAGCCCCCGAACGGACCAAGAGACCCAGTACTTC. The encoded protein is CASSPRTDQETQYF.

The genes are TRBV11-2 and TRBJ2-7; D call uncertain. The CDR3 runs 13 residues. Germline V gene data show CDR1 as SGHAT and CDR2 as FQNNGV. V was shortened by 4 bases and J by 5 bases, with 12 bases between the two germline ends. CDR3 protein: CASSSARGNEQYF. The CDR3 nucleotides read TGTGCCAGCAGCTCCGCACGAGGAAACGAGCAGTACTTC. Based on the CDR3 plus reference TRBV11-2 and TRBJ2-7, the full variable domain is EAGVAQSPRYKIIEKRQSVAFWCNPISGHATLYWYQQILGQGPKLLIQFQNNGVVDDSQLPKDRFSAERLKGVDSTLKIQPAKLEDSAVYLCASSSARGNEQYFGPGTRLTVT.

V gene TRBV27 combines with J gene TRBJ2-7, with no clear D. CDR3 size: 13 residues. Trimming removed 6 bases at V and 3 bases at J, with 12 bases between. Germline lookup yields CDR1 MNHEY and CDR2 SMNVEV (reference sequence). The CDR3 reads CASRPGTYYEQYF. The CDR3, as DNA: TGTGCCAGCAGGCCGGGCACCTACTACGAGCAGTACTTC.

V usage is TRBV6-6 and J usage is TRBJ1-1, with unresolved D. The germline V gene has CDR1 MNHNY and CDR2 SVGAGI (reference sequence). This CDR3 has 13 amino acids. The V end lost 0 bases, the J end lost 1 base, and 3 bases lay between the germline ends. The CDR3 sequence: CASSYSSNTEAFF. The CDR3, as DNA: TGTGCCAGCAGTTACTCCTCGAACACTGAAGCTTTCTTT.

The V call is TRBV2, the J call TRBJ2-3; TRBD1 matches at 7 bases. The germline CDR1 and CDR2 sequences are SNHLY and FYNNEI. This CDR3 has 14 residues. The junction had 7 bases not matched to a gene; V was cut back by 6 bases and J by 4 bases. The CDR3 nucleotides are TGTGCCAGCAGAGGGACAGCATCCTCAGATACGCAGTATTTT. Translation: CASRGTASSDTQYF.

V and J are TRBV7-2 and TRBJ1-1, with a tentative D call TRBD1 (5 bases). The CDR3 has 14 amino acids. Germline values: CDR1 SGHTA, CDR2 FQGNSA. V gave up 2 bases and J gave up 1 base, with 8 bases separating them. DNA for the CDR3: TGTGCCAGCAGCTTAATGGGGGGGAACACTGAAGCTTTCTTT. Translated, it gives CASSLMGGNTEAFF.